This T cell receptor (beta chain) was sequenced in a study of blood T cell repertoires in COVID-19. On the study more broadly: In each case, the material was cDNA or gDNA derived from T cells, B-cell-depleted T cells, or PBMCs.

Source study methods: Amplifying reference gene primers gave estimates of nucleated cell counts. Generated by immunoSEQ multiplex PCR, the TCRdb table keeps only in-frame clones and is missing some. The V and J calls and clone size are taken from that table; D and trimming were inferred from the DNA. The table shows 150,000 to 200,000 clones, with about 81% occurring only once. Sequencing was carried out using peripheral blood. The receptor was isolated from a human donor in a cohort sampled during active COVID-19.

The CDR3 DNA follows: TGTGCCTGGGCTTGGGGGGGGACTCAATCCTACAATGAGCAGTTCTTC. Protein sequence: CAWAWGGTQSYNEQFF. The gene calls are TRBV30 and TRBJ2-1, with TRBD2 matching over 7 bases. The germline CDR1 and CDR2 sequences are GTSNPN and SVGIG (reference sequence). The CDR3 loop spans 16 amino acids. Trimming at V came to 5 bases and at J to 1 base, leaving 11 bases not matched to a gene.